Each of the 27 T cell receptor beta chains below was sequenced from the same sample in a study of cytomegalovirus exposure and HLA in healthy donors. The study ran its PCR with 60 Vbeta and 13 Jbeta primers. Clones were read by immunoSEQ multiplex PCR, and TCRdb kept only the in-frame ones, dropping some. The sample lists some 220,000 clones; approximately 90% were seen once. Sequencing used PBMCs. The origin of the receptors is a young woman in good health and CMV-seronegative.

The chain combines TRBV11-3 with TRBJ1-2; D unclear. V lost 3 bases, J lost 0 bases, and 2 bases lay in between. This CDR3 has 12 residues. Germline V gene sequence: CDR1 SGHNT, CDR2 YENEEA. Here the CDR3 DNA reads TGTGCCAGCAGCTTTACTAACTATGGCTACACCTTC. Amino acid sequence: CASSFTNYGYTF.

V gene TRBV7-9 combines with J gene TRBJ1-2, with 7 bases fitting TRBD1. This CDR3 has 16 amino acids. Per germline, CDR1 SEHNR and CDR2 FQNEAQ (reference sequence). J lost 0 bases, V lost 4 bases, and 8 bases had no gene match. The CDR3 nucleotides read TGTGCCAGCAGCTCCCCCAAGGACAGGACTAACTATGGCTACACCTTC. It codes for CASSSPKDRTNYGYTF.

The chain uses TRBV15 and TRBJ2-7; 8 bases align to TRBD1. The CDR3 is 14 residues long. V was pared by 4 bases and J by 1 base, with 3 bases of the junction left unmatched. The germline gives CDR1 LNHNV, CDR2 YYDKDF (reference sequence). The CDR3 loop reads CATSIRTGSYEQYF. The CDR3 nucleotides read TGTGCCACCAGCATCCGGACAGGGTCCTACGAGCAGTACTTC.

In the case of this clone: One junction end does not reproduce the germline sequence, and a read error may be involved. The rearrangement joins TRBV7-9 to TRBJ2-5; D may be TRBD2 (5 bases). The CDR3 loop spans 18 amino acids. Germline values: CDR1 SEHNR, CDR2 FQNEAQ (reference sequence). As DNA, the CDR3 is TGTTCCAGCAGCTTAGGGAATACCGGGATCTCACTTCAAGAGACCCAGTACTTC. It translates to CSSSLGNTGISLQETQYF.

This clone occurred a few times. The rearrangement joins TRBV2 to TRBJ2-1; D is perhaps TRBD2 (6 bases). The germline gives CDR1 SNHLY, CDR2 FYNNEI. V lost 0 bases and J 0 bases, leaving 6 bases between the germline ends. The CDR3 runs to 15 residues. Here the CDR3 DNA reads TGTGCCAGCAGTGAAGCGGGGGGCTCCTACAATGAGCAGTTCTTC. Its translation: CASSEAGGSYNEQFF.

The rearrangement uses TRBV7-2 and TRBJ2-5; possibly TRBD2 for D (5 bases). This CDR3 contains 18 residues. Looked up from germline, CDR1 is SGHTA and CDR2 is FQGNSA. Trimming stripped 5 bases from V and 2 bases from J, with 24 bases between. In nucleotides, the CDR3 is TGTGCCAGCAGCCCGGAGGTGGCACTACGATCTGCACAAGAGACCCAGTACTTC. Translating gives CASSPEVALRSAQETQYF.

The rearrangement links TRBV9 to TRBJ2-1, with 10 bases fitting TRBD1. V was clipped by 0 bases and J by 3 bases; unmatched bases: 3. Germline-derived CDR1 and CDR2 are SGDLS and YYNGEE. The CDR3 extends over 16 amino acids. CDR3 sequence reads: CASSVARTGGYNEQFF. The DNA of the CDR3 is TGTGCCAGCAGCGTAGCTAGGACAGGGGGCTACAATGAGCAGTTCTTC.

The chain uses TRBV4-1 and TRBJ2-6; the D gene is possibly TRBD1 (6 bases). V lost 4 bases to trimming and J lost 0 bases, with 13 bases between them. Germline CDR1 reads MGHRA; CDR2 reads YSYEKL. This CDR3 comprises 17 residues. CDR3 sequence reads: CASSLPGQLSGANVLTF. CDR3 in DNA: TGCGCCAGCAGCCTCCCGGGACAACTCTCTGGGGCCAACGTCCTGACTTTC.

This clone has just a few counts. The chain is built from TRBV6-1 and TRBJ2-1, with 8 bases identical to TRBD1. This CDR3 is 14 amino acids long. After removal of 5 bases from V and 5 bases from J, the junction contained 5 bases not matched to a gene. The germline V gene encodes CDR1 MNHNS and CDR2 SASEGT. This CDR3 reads CASSRDRLNNEQFF. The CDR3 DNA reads TGTGCCAGCAGTCGGGACAGGTTAAACAATGAGCAGTTCTTC.

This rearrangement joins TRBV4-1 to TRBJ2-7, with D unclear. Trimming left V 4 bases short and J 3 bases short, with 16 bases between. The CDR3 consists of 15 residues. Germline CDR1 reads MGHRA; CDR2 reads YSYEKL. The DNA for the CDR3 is TGCGCCAGCAGCCCCCGAGATTCGCCCCACTACGAGCAGTACTTC. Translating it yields CASSPRDSPHYEQYF.

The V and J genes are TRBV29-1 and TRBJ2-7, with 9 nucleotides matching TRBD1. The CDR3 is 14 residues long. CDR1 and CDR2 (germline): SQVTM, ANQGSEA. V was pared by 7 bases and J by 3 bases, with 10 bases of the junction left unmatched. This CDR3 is CSAGDTGGFYEQYF. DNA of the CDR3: TGCAGCGCTGGAGATACAGGGGGCTTCTACGAGCAGTACTTC.

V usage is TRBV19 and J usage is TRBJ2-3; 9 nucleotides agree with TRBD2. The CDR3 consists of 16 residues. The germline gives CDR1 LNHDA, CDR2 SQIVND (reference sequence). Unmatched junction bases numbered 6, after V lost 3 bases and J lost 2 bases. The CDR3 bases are TGTGCCAGTAGTATTTGGCTAGCGGGACACACAGATACGCAGTATTTT. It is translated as CASSIWLAGHTDTQYF. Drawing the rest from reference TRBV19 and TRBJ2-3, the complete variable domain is DGGITQSPKYLFRKEGQNVTLSCEQNLNHDAMYWYRQDPGQGLRLIYYSQIVNDFQKGDIAEGYSVSREKKESFPLTVTSAQKNPTAFYLCASSIWLAGHTDTQYFGPGTRLTVL.

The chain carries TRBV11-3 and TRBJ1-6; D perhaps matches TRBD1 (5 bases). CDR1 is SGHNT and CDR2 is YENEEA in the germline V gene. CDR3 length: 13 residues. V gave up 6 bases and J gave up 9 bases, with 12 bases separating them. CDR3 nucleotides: TGTGCCAGCAGTGAGCGGGGGGGTTCACCCCTCCACTTT. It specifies CASSERGGSPLHF.

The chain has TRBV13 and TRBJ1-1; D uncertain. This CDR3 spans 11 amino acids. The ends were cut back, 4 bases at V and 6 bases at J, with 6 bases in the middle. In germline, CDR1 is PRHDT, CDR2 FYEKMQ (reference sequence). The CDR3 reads CASSSFSEAFF. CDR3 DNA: TGTGCCAGCAGCTCTTTTTCTGAAGCTTTCTTT.

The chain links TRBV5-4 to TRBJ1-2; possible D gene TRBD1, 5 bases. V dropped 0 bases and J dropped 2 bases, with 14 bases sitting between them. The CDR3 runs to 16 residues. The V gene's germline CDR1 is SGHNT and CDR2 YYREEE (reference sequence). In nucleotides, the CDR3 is TGTGCCAGCAGCTTGGCACTAAGGACACCCAACTATGGCTACACCTTC. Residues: CASSLALRTPNYGYTF.

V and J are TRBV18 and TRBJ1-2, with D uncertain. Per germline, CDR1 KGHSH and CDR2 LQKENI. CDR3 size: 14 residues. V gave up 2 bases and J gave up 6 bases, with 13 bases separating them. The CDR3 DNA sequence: TGTGCCAGCTCACCAACTACGTACGGGGATGGCTACACCTTC. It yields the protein CASSPTTYGDGYTF.

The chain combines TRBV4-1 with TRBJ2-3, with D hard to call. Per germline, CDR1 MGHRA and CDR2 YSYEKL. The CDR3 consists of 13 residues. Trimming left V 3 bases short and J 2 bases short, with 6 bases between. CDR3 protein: CASSHPITDTQYF. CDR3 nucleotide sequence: TGCGCCAGCAGCCATCCTATCACAGATACGCAGTATTTT.

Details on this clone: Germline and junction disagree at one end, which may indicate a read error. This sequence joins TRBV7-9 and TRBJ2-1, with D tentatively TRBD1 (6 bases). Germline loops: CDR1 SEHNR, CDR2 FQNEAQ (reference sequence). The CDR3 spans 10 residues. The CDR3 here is CASSLVTGIF. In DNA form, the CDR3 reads TGTGCCAGCAGCTTAGTCACAGGGATCTTC.

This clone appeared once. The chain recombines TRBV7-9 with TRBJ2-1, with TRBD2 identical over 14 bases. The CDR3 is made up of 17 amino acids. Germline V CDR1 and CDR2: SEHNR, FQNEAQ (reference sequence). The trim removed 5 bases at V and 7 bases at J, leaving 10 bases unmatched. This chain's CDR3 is CASSARGTSGSYNEQFF. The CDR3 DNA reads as TGTGCCAGCAGCGCCAGAGGGACTAGCGGGAGTTATAATGAGCAGTTCTTC.

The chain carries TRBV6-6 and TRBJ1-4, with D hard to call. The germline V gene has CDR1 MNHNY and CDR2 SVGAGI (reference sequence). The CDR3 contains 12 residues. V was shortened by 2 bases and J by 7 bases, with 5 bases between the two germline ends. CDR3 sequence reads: CASSYPGEKLFF. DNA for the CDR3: TGTGCCAGCAGTTACCCAGGTGAAAAACTGTTTTTT.

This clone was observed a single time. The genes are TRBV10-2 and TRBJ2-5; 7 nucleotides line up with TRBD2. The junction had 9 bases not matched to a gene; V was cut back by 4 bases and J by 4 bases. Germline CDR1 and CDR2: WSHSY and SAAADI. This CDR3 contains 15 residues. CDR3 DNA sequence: TGCGCCAGCAGTGGGGCTTGGTGGGGGGGAGAGACCCAGTACTTC. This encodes CASSGAWWGGETQYF.

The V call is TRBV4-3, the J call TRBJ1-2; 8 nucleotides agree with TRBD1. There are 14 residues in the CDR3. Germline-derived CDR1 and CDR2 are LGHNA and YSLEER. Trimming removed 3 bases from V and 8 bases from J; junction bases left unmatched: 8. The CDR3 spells CASSHGQGMRGYTF. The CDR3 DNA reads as TGCGCCAGCAGCCACGGACAGGGAATGAGAGGCTACACCTTC.

CDR3 coding DNA: TGTGCCAGCAGGAACAGGGGGATAACTGAAGCTTTCTTT. It is translated as CASRNRGITEAFF. This chain links TRBV5-4 with TRBJ1-1; 8 bases line up with TRBD1. The CDR3 spans 13 residues. The V and J ends lost 5 bases and 5 bases, in that order; junction bases with no gene match: 5. In germline, CDR1 is SGHNT, CDR2 YYREEE (reference sequence).

CDR3 amino acids: CASRPLLSGSLQETQYF. As DNA, the CDR3 is TGTGCCAGCAGACCCTTGCTCAGCGGGAGCCTCCAAGAGACCCAGTACTTC. The chain has TRBV7-7 and TRBJ2-5; 8 nucleotides match TRBD2. In germline, CDR1 is SSHAT, CDR2 FNYEAQ (reference sequence). The trim removed 6 bases at V and 1 base at J, leaving 13 bases unmatched. The CDR3 is made up of 17 amino acids. Drawing the rest from reference TRBV7-7 and TRBJ2-5, the complete variable domain is GAGVSQSPRYKVTKRGQDVTLRCDPISSHATLYWYQQALGQGPEFLTYFNYEAQPDKSGLPSDRFSAERPEGSISTLTIQRTEQRDSAMYRCASRPLLSGSLQETQYFGPGTRLLVL.

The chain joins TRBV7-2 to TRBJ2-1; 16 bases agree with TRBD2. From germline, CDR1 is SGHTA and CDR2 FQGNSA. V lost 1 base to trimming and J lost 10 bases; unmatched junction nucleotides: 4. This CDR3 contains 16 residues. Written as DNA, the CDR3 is TGTGCCAGCAGCTTAGATGGGACTAGCGGGAGGGGCGAGCAGTTCTTC. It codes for CASSLDGTSGRGEQFF.

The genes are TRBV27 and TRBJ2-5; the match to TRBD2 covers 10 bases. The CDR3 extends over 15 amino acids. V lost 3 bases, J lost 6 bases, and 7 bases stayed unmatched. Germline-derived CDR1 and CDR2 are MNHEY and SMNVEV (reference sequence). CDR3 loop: CASSFQAGGLQTQYF. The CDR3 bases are TGTGCCAGCAGTTTTCAAGCGGGAGGGCTACAGACCCAGTACTTC.

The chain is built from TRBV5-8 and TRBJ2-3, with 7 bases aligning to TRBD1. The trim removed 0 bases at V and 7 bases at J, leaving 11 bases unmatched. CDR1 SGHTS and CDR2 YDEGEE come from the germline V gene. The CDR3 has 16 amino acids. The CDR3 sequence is CASSLAFLTGTNTQYF. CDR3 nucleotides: TGTGCCAGCAGCTTGGCCTTCTTGACAGGGACCAATACGCAGTATTTT.